The clone carrying this TCR beta chain was seen only a few times. The antigen remains unidentified. The CDR3 length is 15 residues. Trimming removed 8 bases at V and 1 base at J, with 17 bases between. Germline V lookup: CDR1 LNHNV, CDR2 YYDKDF (reference sequence). TCR cDNA was made by 5'RACE template switching, adding a universal primer site and UMIs. TCRdb re-called the 5' RACE reads through MiXCR, storing one row per CDR3 protein. The table records about 240,000 distinct CDR3 sequences, about 7.1% of them present only once. The data are from a study of T cells after yellow fever vaccination. Study-wide points: Subsequent booster samples again held most clones from primary vaccination (96% CD4, about 90% CD8). Repertoires sorted by FACS could include abundant clonotypes that are contaminants from the bulk population.

The J gene is TRBJ1-1, the V gene TRBV15, with a possible D match to TRBD1 (5 bases). Sequenced material: CD4+ T cells sorted from PBMCs, taken 15 days after the yellow fever booster vaccination. The TCR sequence derives from a man aged 25-40 years who received the YFV17D yellow fever vaccine. DNA for the CDR3: TGTGCCACCCGGGCACCGGGACGGAGGAACACTGAAGCTTTCTTT. Translated, it gives CATRAPGRRNTEAFF. Variable domain in full (rest from reference TRBV15 and TRBJ1-1): DAMVIQNPRYQVTQFGKPVTLSCSQTLNHNVMYWYQQKSSQAPKLLFHYYDKDFNNEADTPDNFQSRRPNTSFCFLDIRSPGLGDTAMYLCATRAPGRRNTEAFFGQGTRLTVV.